The 2 T cell receptor beta chains below all came from one sample that was sequenced in a study of cytomegalovirus exposure and HLA in healthy donors. The PCR was carried out with 60 Vbeta primers and 13 Jbeta primers. The protocol was immunoSEQ multiplex PCR, while the TCRdb copy is restricted to in-frame clones and leaves out a portion. The repertoire has over 150,000 clones, approximately 78% of them found once; the top ten carry about 7.7%. The sequenced material came from PBMCs. These receptors came from a woman aged 25 to 45 in good health and CMV-seropositive.

The chain recombines TRBV4-2 with TRBJ1-1; D uncertain. Trimming removed 1 base at V and 4 bases at J, with 7 bases between. Per the germline V gene, CDR1 is LGHNA and CDR2 is YNFKEQ. This CDR3 has 13 residues. The DNA of the CDR3 is TGTGCCAGCAGCCAAGCCCTTTCCACTGAAGCTTTCTTT. Protein product: CASSQALSTEAFF.

The chain recombines TRBV20-1 with TRBJ2-5; D is undetermined. CDR1 and CDR2 from the germline V gene are DFQATT and SNEGSKA (reference sequence). This CDR3 is 11 amino acids long. V was clipped by 7 bases and J by 1 base, with 7 bases between them. The DNA for the CDR3 is TGCAGTGTCCGTATCCAAGAGACCCAGTACTTC. Its protein product is CSVRIQETQYF.